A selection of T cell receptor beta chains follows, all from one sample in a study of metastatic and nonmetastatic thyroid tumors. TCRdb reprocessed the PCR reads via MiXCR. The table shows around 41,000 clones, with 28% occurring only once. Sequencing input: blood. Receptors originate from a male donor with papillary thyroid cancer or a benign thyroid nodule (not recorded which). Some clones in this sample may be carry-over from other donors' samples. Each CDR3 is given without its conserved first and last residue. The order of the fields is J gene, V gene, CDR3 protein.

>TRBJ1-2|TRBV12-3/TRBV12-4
ASAVQGYGYT
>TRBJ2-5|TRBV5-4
ASRMAGGTLSETQY
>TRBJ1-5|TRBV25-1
ASSGDLVNQPQH
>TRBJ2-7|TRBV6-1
ASSEGLAGAYEQY
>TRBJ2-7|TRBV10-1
ASWGLAGVNTYEQY
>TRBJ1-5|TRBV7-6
ASSLSYIGWNPNPPQH
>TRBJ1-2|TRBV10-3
AITRSGDSNYGYT
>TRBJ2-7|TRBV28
ASSLLPGQGAGEQY
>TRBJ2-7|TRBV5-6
ASSYRQGASEQY
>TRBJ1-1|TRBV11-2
ASSTLAPGVVGAF
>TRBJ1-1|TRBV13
ASSLGTRPTIWDTEAF
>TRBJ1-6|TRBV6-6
AGSLRDFNSPLH
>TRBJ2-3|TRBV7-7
ASSPLAGGAGDTQY
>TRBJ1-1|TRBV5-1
ASSLAGDRNAF
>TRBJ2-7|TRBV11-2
ASSLRPYVAVHEQY
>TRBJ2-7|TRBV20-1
SASGSSGEQY
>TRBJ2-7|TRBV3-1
ASSQVGGPHEQY
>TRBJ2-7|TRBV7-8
ASSRGGAGADEQY
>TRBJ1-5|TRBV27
ASSTYRAGEQPQH
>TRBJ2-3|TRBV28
ASNMWGKGTDTQY
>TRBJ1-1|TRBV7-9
ASSNNDRGLLAF
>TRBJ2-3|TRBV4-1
ASSQFGGTRGDTQY
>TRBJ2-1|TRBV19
ASRKSAAEQF
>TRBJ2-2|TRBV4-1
ASSQDRHTGELF
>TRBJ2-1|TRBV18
ASSPRDQLGEQF
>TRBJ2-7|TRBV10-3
AISAGEYEQY
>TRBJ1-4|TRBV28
ASSLITEKLF
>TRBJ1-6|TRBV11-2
ASSLVRALNSPLH
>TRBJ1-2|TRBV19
ASRDPARRGYT
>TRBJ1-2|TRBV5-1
ASSFLRTGRAHGYT
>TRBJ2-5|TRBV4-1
ASSQDLLLQEYQY
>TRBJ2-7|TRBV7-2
ASSFGQGGYEQY
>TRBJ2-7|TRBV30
AWTQGYEQY
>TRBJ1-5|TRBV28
ASSFGITVRQPQH
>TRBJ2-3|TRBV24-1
ATSVPSGHGTDTQY
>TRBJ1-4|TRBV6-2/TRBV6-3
ASSQQGEKLF
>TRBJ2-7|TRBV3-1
ASSHPSGESYEQY
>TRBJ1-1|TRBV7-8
ASSTDRGQDTEAF
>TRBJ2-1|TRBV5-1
ASSRAGGLNEQF
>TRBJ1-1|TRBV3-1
ASSQGVGTQAF
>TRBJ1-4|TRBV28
ASTHRVGIEKLF
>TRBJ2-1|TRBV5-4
ASRYAGLAGVNEQF
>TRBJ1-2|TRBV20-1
SASQGFYGYT
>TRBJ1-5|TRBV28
ASPWGNNQPQH
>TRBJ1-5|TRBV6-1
ASSLQGKHQPQH
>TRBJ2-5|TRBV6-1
ASSPGTLIRQETQY
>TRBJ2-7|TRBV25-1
ASSPLRGSYEQY
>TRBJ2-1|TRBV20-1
SAPRGENNEQF
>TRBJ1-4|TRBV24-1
ATSDSGRDNEKLF
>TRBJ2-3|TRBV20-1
SAPKAAVSTDTQY
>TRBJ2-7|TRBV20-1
SAREGYEQY
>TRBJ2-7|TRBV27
ASSSTGNSYEQY
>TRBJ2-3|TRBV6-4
ASSEGAGVTDTQY
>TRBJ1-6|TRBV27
ASSLLSRDNSPLH
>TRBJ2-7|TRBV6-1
ASSASTSGGSEQY
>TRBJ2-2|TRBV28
ASRNDRGGGELF
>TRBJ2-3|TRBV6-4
ASSDFAGGSTYTQY
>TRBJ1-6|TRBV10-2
ASSVAGPVKYNSTLH